Below, 2 T cell receptor beta chains from the same sample are listed, as sequenced in a study of shared clonotypes between healthy human individuals. The data were produced by immunoSEQ multiplex PCR, yet TCRdb's version contains in-frame clones alone and is incomplete. The repertoire holds over 2,000,000 clones, around 93% seen once, with around 1.8% in the top ten. CD45RO negativity and positive selection for CCR7 defined naive CD8 cells, a population that excluded terminally differentiated effector memory CD45RA+ cells. The sequencing sample was made of naive CD8+ T cells from PBMCs. The source is a man younger than 35 in good health. Some clones in this sample may be carry-over from other donors' samples.

The chain uses TRBV5-1 and TRBJ2-3, with 10 nucleotides matching TRBD2. The germline V gene has CDR1 SGHRS and CDR2 YFSETQ. J lost 6 bases, V lost 6 bases, and 10 bases had no gene match. CDR3 length: 15 residues. CDR3 sequence reads: CASTLAGVVQDTQYF. Here the CDR3 DNA reads TGCGCCAGCACGCTAGCGGGAGTTGTACAGGATACGCAGTATTTT.

The chain links TRBV14 to TRBJ1-1; D gene unclear. V dropped 4 bases and J dropped 5 bases, with 14 bases sitting between them. CDR3 size: 14 residues. Germline CDR1 and CDR2: SGHDN and FVKESK. The CDR3 loop reads CASSPYNLGTEAFF. CDR3 coding DNA: TGTGCCAGCAGCCCCTACAATCTAGGTACTGAAGCTTTCTTT.